The TCR beta chain under discussion was sequenced for a study of blood T cell repertoires in COVID-19 (dated by TCRdb to between 2020 and 2021). For the wider study: Samples from collaborators originated in the United States, Italy and Spain and spanned both the acute and convalescent phases of COVID-19. The prospective study material was composed of cDNA or gDNA derived from T cells, B-cell-depleted T cells, or PBMCs. Subjects who had been exposed to COVID-19, were actively infected with it, or had recovered from it provided the deeply sampled blood TCRbeta repertoires that made up the dataset. The repertoires were released in a freely available public database intended as a resource for research on the immune response to SARS-CoV-2. The samples were drawn from two sources: the first 160 participants of the ongoing ImmuneRACE study, and 1,000 to 1,500 subjects contributed by 6 global collaborators. Nearly every sample came with metadata listing a de-identified subject ID, COVID-19 status, age in years and sex. Where available, HLA class I and class II types were obtained from metadata supplied by the sample provider rather than from assay-based typing.

Participants in the prospective study were enrolled through a virtual design, were aged roughly 18 to 95 years, and lived in some 24 United States geographic areas. Cohort assignment in the prospective study relied on participant-reported clinical history from a screening survey and a study questionnaire. Exposed participants had been in contact, within 2 weeks of entering the study, with a person who had a PCR-confirmed or clinician-diagnosed case of COVID-19. In the prospective study, whole blood, serum and a nasopharyngeal or oropharyngeal swab were collected from each participant by mobile phlebotomists. Prospective study participants could optionally give additional blood draws and questionnaires over an approximately 2-month period. Prospective study blood samples were shipped either frozen or at room temperature before DNA extraction. There are 17 amino acids in the CDR3, from cysteine to phenylalanine inclusive. The CDR3 DNA has 51 bases and is translated from base 1. Ends trimmed: V by 5 bases, J by 1 base; bases unmatched to a gene: 5. The CDR1 and CDR2 encoded by the germline V gene (reference sequence) are SEHNR and FQNEAQ.

The immunoSEQ Assay, a bias-controlled multiplex PCR, was used to amplify TCRbeta CDR3 regions from genomic DNA. The authors' pipeline ran thus. The number of nucleated cells in each sample was estimated by amplification of reference gene primers within the assay. To quantify the absolute abundance of each unique TCRbeta CDR3 rearrangement, sequence reads were collapsed and filtered. For each sample, productive Simpson clonality was calculated as the square root of Simpson's diversity index over productive rearrangements. This is the immuneACCESS table as TCRdb keeps it, with only in-frame sequences that have V and J called. A part of the clones is gone; compared with another copy, unresolved V genes explain less than half, and the rest is unexplained. V, J and clone size derive from that table, while D and trimming were established from the DNA sequence. Recorded for this sample are 180,000 or so clones; over 70% of them occurred a single time. The top ten clones comprise around an eighth of the sample.

Remarks on this clone: Its antigen target is currently unknown. No base-level quality is on record; no much larger clone is a single base apart.

General findings and caveats noted by the study authors: How much clinical and demographic metadata was included differed by source and by participant, and the metadata was provided uncurated.

This sequence originates from a man aged 60 to 75 who had been exposed to COVID-19. The sequencing input was PBMCs or T cells enriched from blood (not recorded which). The chain joins TRBV7-9 to TRBJ2-1; 13 bases in between match TRBD2. This receptor carries the CDR3 CASSRTSGRGSYNEQFF. DNA sequence: TGTGCCAGCAGCCGGACTAGCGGGAGAGGGTCCTACAATGAGCAGTTCTTC.